This T cell receptor beta chain was profiled in a study of T cells after posttransplantation cyclophosphamide. The table came from immunoSEQ multiplex PCR; TCRdb's copy has only in-frame clones and leaves some out. The profile shows tens of thousands of clones, around 94% of them singletons. With regard to this clone: Its antigen is not known.

Germline values: CDR1 LNHNV, CDR2 YYDKDF (reference sequence). This CDR3 has 16 residues. V was cut by 0 bases and J by 1 base, with 12 bases left in between. Study-level findings and limits: Later post-transplant blood repertoires were often dominated by donor CD8+ memory clones. Skin or GI-infiltrating T cells shared few TRB sequences with blood.

The source is a woman aged 50 to 65 in good health and a related stem cell transplant donor. The material sequenced was PBMCs. V and J are TRBV15 and TRBJ1-1; D not resolved. The CDR3 sequence: CATSRDFRDRNTEAFF. The DNA of the CDR3 is TGTGCCACCAGCAGAGATTTTCGGGATCGGAACACTGAAGCTTTCTTT.